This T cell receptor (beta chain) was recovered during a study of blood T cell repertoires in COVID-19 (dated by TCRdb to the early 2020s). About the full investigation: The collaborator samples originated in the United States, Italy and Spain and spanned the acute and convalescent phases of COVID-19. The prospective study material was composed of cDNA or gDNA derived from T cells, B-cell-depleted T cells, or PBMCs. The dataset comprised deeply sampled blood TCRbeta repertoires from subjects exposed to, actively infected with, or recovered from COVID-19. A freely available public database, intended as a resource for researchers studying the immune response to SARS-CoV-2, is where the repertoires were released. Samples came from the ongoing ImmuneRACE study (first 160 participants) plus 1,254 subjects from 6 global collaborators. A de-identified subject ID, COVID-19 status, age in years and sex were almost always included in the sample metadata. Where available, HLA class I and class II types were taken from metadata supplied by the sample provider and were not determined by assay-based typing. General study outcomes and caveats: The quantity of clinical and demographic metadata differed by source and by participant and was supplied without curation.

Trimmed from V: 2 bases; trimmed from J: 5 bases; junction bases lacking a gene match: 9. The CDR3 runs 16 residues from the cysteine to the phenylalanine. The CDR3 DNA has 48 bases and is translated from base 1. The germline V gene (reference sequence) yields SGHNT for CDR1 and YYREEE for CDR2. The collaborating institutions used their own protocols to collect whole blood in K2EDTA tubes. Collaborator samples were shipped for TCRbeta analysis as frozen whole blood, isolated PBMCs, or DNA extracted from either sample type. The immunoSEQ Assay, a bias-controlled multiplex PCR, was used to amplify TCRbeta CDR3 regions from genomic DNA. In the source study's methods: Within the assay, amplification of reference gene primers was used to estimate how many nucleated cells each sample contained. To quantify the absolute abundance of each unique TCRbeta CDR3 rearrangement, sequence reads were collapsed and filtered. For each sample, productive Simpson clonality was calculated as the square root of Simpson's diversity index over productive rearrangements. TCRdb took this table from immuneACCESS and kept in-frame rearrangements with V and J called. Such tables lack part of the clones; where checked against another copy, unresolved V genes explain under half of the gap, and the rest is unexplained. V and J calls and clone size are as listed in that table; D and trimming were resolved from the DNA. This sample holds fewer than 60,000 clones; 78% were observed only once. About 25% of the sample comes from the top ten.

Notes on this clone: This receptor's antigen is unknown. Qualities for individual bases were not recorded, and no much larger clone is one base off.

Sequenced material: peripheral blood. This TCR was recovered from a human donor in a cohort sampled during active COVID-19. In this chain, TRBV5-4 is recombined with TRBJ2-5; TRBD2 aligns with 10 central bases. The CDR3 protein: CASSFTSGALGETQYF. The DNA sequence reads TGTGCCAGCAGCTTTACTAGCGGGGCCCTCGGGGAGACCCAGTACTTC. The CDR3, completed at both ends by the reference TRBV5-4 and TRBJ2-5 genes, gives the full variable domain ETGVTQSPTHLIKTRGQQVTLRCSSQSGHNTVSWYQQALGQGPQFIFQYYREEENGRGNFPPRFSGLQFPNYSSELNVNALELDDSALYLCASSFTSGALGETQYFGPGTRLLVL.